The 8 T cell receptor beta chains given below trace back to one sample, sequenced in a study of long-term antiretroviral therapy in people with HIV. immunoSEQ v3.0 was run at survey level. Sequencing was performed with immunoSEQ multiplex PCR; in TCRdb, only in-frame clones are kept and a portion is missing. The sample shows tens of thousands of clones, roughly 86% of them seen only once. This specimen consisted of unsorted PBMCs, obtained just under 2.7 years after starting antiretroviral therapy. The receptor set was obtained from a woman between 45 and 60 years old with HIV.

The chain carries TRBV11-3 and TRBJ2-3; TRBD1 is a possible D gene (7 bases). The V gene's germline CDR1 is SGHNT and CDR2 YENEEA. This CDR3 has 15 amino acids. Between the trimmed V and J ends, which lost 5 bases and 2 bases, there was a span of 14 bases. The CDR3 loop reads CASSAQGTPTDTQYF. CDR3 bases: TGTGCCAGCAGCGCACAGGGGACTCCCACAGATACGCAGTATTTT. The variable domain in full, completed from reference TRBV11-3 and TRBJ2-3, reads EAGVVQSPRYKIIEKKQPVAFWCNPISGHNTLYWYLQNLGQGPELLIRYENEEAVDDSQLPKDRFSAERLKGVDSTLKIQPAELGDSAVYLCASSAQGTPTDTQYFGPGTRLTVL.

This chain uses TRBV4-1 with TRBJ1-1; D gene unclear. Trimming took off 0 bases at V and 1 base at J, with 18 bases between the two ends. Per germline, CDR1 MGHRA and CDR2 YSYEKL. This CDR3 is 18 amino acids long. CDR3 nucleotides: TGCGCCAGCAGCCAAGACGGCCCTGTGTCACTGGGGAACACTGAAGCTTTCTTT. Translated, it gives CASSQDGPVSLGNTEAFF.

This clone turned up a few times. The chain carries TRBV7-2 and TRBJ1-5; D might be TRBD1 (6 bases). CDR3 length equals 14 residues. The germline CDR1 and CDR2 sequences are SGHTA and FQGNSA. The germline V and J ends were trimmed by 3 bases and 7 bases, with 13 bases remaining between them. The CDR3 loop is CASSFDNRDQPQHF. CDR3 coding DNA: TGTGCCAGCAGCTTCGACAACAGGGACCAGCCCCAGCATTTT.

The gene calls are TRBV14 and TRBJ1-2; no clear D gene. The V end lost 4 bases, the J end lost 3 bases, and 9 bases lay between the germline ends. The germline CDR1 and CDR2 sequences are SGHDN and FVKESK. CDR3 size: 13 residues. CDR3 coding DNA: TGTGCCAGCAGCCCCAAGCCCTACTATGGCTACACCTTC. Translated, it gives CASSPKPYYGYTF.

The chain carries TRBV6-1 and TRBJ2-7, with no clear D. V was trimmed by 7 bases and J by 3 bases, leaving 16 bases between them. This CDR3 spans 14 amino acids. Germline V gives CDR1 MNHNS, CDR2 SASEGT. The CDR3 DNA follows: TGTGCCAGCAACATCGCGGCAGGAAACTACGAGCAGTACTTC. It yields the protein CASNIAAGNYEQYF.

The chain recombines TRBV5-1 with TRBJ2-3, with 15 nucleotides matching TRBD2. After removal of 3 bases from V and 3 bases from J, the junction contained 14 bases not matched to a gene. The CDR3 sequence is 20 residues long. Germline CDR1 and CDR2: SGHRS and YFSETQ. For the CDR3, the DNA is TGCGCCAGCAGCTCGACCTGGACTAGCGGGAGGGCCGGGATAACAGATACGCAGTATTTT. Its translation is CASSSTWTSGRAGITDTQYF.

V usage is TRBV2 and J usage is TRBJ2-2, with unresolved D. The CDR3 is 12 amino acids. The V and J ends lost 4 bases and 8 bases respectively, with 8 bases between them. CDR1 and CDR2 from the germline V gene are SNHLY and FYNNEI. This chain's CDR3 is CASSGPAGELFF. In nucleotides, the CDR3 is TGTGCCAGCAGTGGCCCCGCGGGGGAGCTGTTTTTT.

On this clone: The sample holds other DNA sequences that translate to the same CDR3. The gene calls are TRBV9 and TRBJ1-2; D call uncertain. V lost 0 bases and J 4 bases, leaving 4 bases between the germline ends. The CDR3 extends over 12 amino acids. From germline, CDR1 is SGDLS and CDR2 YYNGEE. CDR3 region: CASSVDSYGYTF. The CDR3 region has the DNA TGTGCCAGCAGCGTAGATAGCTATGGCTACACCTTC. The full variable domain, its missing parts supplied by reference TRBV9 and TRBJ1-2, is DSGVTQTPKHLITATGQRVTLRCSPRSGDLSVYWYQQSLDQGLQFLIQYYNGEERAKGNILERFSAQQFPDLHSELNLSSLELGDSALYFCASSVDSYGYTFGSGTRLTVV.